Presented here are 26 T cell receptor beta chains from one specimen sequenced in a study of OX40 agonist ivuxolimab in advanced cancers. Here immunoSEQ multiplex PCR was the method, and the copy in TCRdb shows in-frame clones only, minus some. The repertoire holds under 7,500 clones, 90% seen once, with 39% in the top ten. This sample comprised CD4+ or CD8+ T cells sorted from blood, obtained in a trial of the OX40 agonist ivuxolimab. The receptor source for this set is an adult with an advanced solid tumor such as melanoma, head and neck, liver or kidney cancer.

J is TRBJ2-7 and V is TRBV27, with a tentative D call TRBD1 (5 bases). Germline-derived CDR1 and CDR2 are MNHEY and SMNVEV (reference sequence). Trimming left V 3 bases short and J 0 bases short, with 12 bases between. There are 15 residues in the CDR3. The CDR3 nucleotides read TGTGCCAGCAGTTTTGCAGGGCTGAGCTCCTACGAGCAGTACTTC. Residues: CASSFAGLSSYEQYF.

This rearrangement joins TRBV4-2 to TRBJ2-2; D is unclear. Deletions cut 1 base from V and 7 bases from J, with 7 bases between. Germline CDR1 and CDR2: LGHNA and YNFKEQ. The CDR3 runs 13 residues. The CDR3 DNA sequence: TGTGCCAGCAGCCAAGGGCCGGGCGGGGAGCTGTTTTTT. Residues: CASSQGPGGELFF.

This clone was seen only once. The J gene is TRBJ2-5, the V gene TRBV21-1; the table's D call, TRBD1, has no DNA check behind it. TRBV21-1 is a pseudogene. The CDR3 spans 16 residues. The DNA for the CDR3 is TGTGCCAGCAGCAAACAGAGAGGGGCAGGGGAAGAGACCCAGTACTTC. This gives the protein CASSKQRGAGEETQYF.

This clone occurred once. J is TRBJ2-7 and V is TRBV4-1; maybe TRBD2 (6 bases). The CDR3 sequence is 13 residues long. Germline V gives CDR1 MGHRA, CDR2 YSYEKL. V lost 3 bases, J lost 3 bases, and 9 bases lay in between. CDR3 region: CASSQGLFYEQYF. DNA of the CDR3: TGCGCCAGCAGCCAGGGACTTTTCTACGAGCAGTACTTC.

This chain links TRBV27 with TRBJ2-1; no clear D gene. The germline gives CDR1 MNHEY, CDR2 SMNVEV (reference sequence). Trimming pared 4 bases from V and 0 bases from J, leaving 10 bases between. The CDR3 totals 15 residues. CDR3 nucleotides: TGTGCCAGCAGTTCGTCATTGAGCTCCTACAATGAGCAGTTCTTC. Translated, it gives CASSSSLSSYNEQFF.

The chain links TRBV6-4 to TRBJ2-3; D ambiguous. The germline gives CDR1 MRHNA, CDR2 SNTAGT. V was pared by 4 bases and J by 4 bases, with 9 bases between. This CDR3 comprises 13 residues. CDR3 DNA sequence: TGTGCCAGCAGTGTATGGGTCTCAGATACGCAGTATTTT. Protein product: CASSVWVSDTQYF.

The rearrangement joins TRBV19 to TRBJ2-7, with D maybe TRBD1 (5 bases). Between the trimmed V and J ends, which lost 6 bases and 3 bases, there was a span of 12 bases. The germline V gene encodes CDR1 LNHDA and CDR2 SQIVND (reference sequence). The CDR3 covers 13 residues. CDR3 in amino acids: CASSFQGSYEQYF. The DNA of the CDR3 is TGTGCCAGTAGCTTTCAGGGTAGCTACGAGCAGTACTTC.

The chain uses TRBV9 and TRBJ1-1; D is perhaps TRBD1 (6 bases). CDR1 is SGDLS, CDR2 YYNGEE, per germline. The CDR3 has 14 residues. Between the trimmed V and J ends, which lost 5 bases and 4 bases, there was a span of 15 bases. CDR3 sequence reads: CASRKPGAGTEAFF. The CDR3 coding sequence is TGTGCCAGCAGGAAGCCGGGGGCAGGCACTGAAGCTTTCTTT.

The V call is TRBV11-2, the J call TRBJ2-5, with 9 bases that match TRBD1. Germline values: CDR1 SGHAT, CDR2 FQNNGV. The CDR3 is made up of 14 amino acids. V was pared by 9 bases and J by 0 bases, with 5 bases of the junction left unmatched. The CDR3 DNA is TGTGCCAGTATGGACAGGGGATACCAAGAGACCCAGTACTTC. This translates into CASMDRGYQETQYF.

V gene TRBV6-5 combines with J gene TRBJ1-2; D unresolved. The V end lost 4 bases, the J end lost 6 bases, and 9 bases lay between the germline ends. Germline V gives CDR1 MNHEY, CDR2 SVGAGI. This CDR3 spans 12 amino acids. The CDR3 nucleotides are TGTGCCAGCAGTTCCCATAGGAATGGCTACACCTTC. Amino acid sequence: CASSSHRNGYTF.

V usage is TRBV10-2 and J usage is TRBJ2-2; D call uncertain. Germline-derived CDR1 and CDR2 are WSHSY and SAAADI. The CDR3 is 12 amino acids. Trimming shortened V by 10 bases and J by 1 base, and 7 bases separated the two germline ends. The CDR3 reads CATRKNTGELFF. The CDR3 DNA is TGCGCCACCCGGAAGAACACCGGGGAGCTGTTTTTT.

V gene TRBV15 combines with J gene TRBJ2-5; TRBD2 might be the D (5 bases). CDR3 length: 15 amino acids. Germline CDR1 is LNHNV and CDR2 is YYDKDF (reference sequence). With 5 bases removed from V and 1 base from J, the gap between germline ends came to 14 bases. CDR3 in DNA: TGTGCCACCAGCGAGGGCCGTAGTCTCCAAGAGACCCAGTACTTC. Its translation is CATSEGRSLQETQYF.

In this sample, this clone turned up a few times. This chain joins TRBV18 and TRBJ2-7, with TRBD1 as a possible D gene (6 bases). The length of the CDR3 is 15 residues. The V and J ends lost 1 base and 5 bases respectively, with 15 bases between them. Germline CDR1 reads KGHSH; CDR2 reads LQKENI. CDR3 region: CASSPLVAGEDEQYF. The CDR3 nucleotides are TGTGCCAGCTCACCACTTGTTGCAGGGGAAGACGAGCAGTACTTC.

J is TRBJ2-7 and V is TRBV6-1; D may be TRBD1 (6 bases). CDR3 length equals 14 residues. The V end was cut by 2 bases, the J end by 3 bases, with 11 bases between. Germline V CDR1 and CDR2: MNHNS, SASEGT. The CDR3 region has the DNA TGTGCCAGCAGTGAAAACGACAGGAGCTACGAGCAGTACTTC. It codes for CASSENDRSYEQYF.

This sequence joins TRBV5-4 and TRBJ2-3; TRBD1 matches 9 bases. The germline V gene has CDR1 SGHNT and CDR2 YYREEE (reference sequence). The CDR3 spans 15 residues. V shed 4 bases, J shed 4 bases, and the junction held 7 bases outside the gene matches. The CDR3 sequence: CASSLGDRAPDTQYF. The CDR3 DNA reads as TGTGCCAGCAGCCTCGGGGACAGGGCCCCAGATACGCAGTATTTT. Supplemented by reference TRBV5-4 and TRBJ2-3, the full variable domain reads ETGVTQSPTHLIKTRGQQVTLRCSSQSGHNTVSWYQQALGQGPQFIFQYYREEENGRGNFPPRFSGLQFPNYSSELNVNALELDDSALYLCASSLGDRAPDTQYFGPGTRLTVL.

The gene calls are TRBV9 and TRBJ2-1, with D possibly called TRBD1 or TRBD2 (5 bases each). The CDR3 is 18 residues long. Germline CDR1 is SGDLS and CDR2 is YYNGEE. Trimming pared 0 bases from V and 0 bases from J, leaving 16 bases between. The CDR3 bases are TGTGCCAGCAGCGTAGACAGGACTCGTCGGAGCTCCTACAATGAGCAGTTCTTC. This gives the protein CASSVDRTRRSSYNEQFF.

The V gene is TRBV15, the J gene TRBJ1-5; possibly TRBD1 for D (5 bases). The CDR3 has 16 amino acids. Germline loops: CDR1 LNHNV, CDR2 YYDKDF (reference sequence). Trimming pared 5 bases from V and 7 bases from J, leaving 21 bases between. The CDR3 loop reads CATSEGAPVGEQPQHF. The CDR3 DNA follows: TGTGCCACCAGCGAAGGGGCCCCTGTGGGGGAACAGCCCCAGCATTTT. Full variable domain (outside the CDR3, taken from reference TRBV15 and TRBJ1-5): DAMVIQNPRYQVTQFGKPVTLSCSQTLNHNVMYWYQQKSSQAPKLLFHYYDKDFNNEADTPDNFQSRRPNTSFCFLDIRSPGLGDTAMYLCATSEGAPVGEQPQHFGDGTRLSIL.

The chain couples TRBV9 to TRBJ2-1; D possibly corresponds to TRBD1 (5 bases). Germline-derived CDR1 and CDR2 are SGDLS and YYNGEE. V shed 0 bases and J shed 3 bases, with 10 bases lying between them. The CDR3 length is 15 residues. The CDR3 nucleotides are TGTGCCAGCAGCGTAGATCCAGGGTTCTACAATGAGCAGTTCTTC. Protein product: CASSVDPGFYNEQFF.

The chain is built from TRBV13 and TRBJ2-3; the D gene could be TRBD1 or TRBD2 (6 bases each). Germline V lookup: CDR1 PRHDT, CDR2 FYEKMQ (reference sequence). The CDR3 consists of 17 residues. Trimming took off 4 bases at V and 5 bases at J, with 22 bases between the two ends. In DNA form, the CDR3 reads TGTGCCAGCAGCTACCCCCCCGGTCGGGGGCTCGAAGATACGCAGTATTTT. The encoded protein is CASSYPPGRGLEDTQYF.

The CDR3 reads CASSWTGTGELFF. The DNA of the CDR3 is TGCGCCAGCAGCTGGACAGGGACCGGGGAGCTGTTTTTT. J is TRBJ2-2 and V is TRBV5-1; 8 nucleotides line up with TRBD1. CDR1 and CDR2 (germline): SGHRS, YFSETQ. The V segment lost 3 bases and the J segment 5 bases; nucleotides outside the gene matches: 0. The CDR3 spans 13 residues.

The V gene is TRBV9, the J gene TRBJ2-1, with 12 bases identical to TRBD1. With 3 bases clipped from V and 7 bases from J, the junction kept 5 bases outside the gene matches. The CDR3 consists of 15 residues. CDR1 is SGDLS and CDR2 is YYNGEE in the germline V gene. The CDR3 region has the DNA TGTGCCAGCAGCGGGGACAGGGGGCTTCTAAATGAGCAGTTCTTC. Residues: CASSGDRGLLNEQFF.

This chain joins TRBV9 and TRBJ1-1; D ambiguous. V was pared by 4 bases and J by 0 bases, with 10 bases between. Looked up from germline, CDR1 is SGDLS and CDR2 is YYNGEE. CDR3 length: 14 residues. The CDR3 DNA sequence: TGTGCCAGCAGCTTAGACACCTTGAACACTGAAGCTTTCTTT. It specifies CASSLDTLNTEAFF.

The J gene is TRBJ2-1, the V gene TRBV5-6; a weak D match, TRBD1 (6 bases). This CDR3 has 17 amino acids. The germline gives CDR1 SGHDT, CDR2 YYEEEE. V lost 4 bases to trimming and J lost 2 bases, with 19 bases between them. Here the CDR3 reads CASSQGLWGRAYNEQFF. For the CDR3, the DNA is TGTGCCAGCAGCCAAGGCTTGTGGGGGCGAGCCTACAATGAGCAGTTCTTC.

The chain links TRBV14 to TRBJ2-1; 7 bases line up with TRBD2. The CDR3 runs to 14 residues. The junction had 4 bases not matched to a gene; V was cut back by 4 bases and J by 4 bases. CDR1 and CDR2 from the germline V gene are SGHDN and FVKESK. The CDR3 DNA reads TGTGCCAGCAGCCCACTAGCGTCTTACAATGAGCAGTTCTTC. Translated: CASSPLASYNEQFF.

V gene TRBV6-4 combines with J gene TRBJ2-6, with D uncertain. Germline values: CDR1 MRHNA, CDR2 SNTAGT. V was cut by 2 bases and J by 1 base, with 12 bases left in between. This CDR3 has 17 residues. The CDR3 region has the DNA TGTGCCAGCAGTGACCGCGAACCCGGGTCTGGGGCCAACGTCCTGACTTTC. Residues: CASSDREPGSGANVLTF.

V and J are TRBV4-1 and TRBJ2-1; the match to TRBD2 covers 10 bases. The CDR3 consists of 15 residues. V shed 3 bases, J shed 7 bases, and the junction held 6 bases outside the gene matches. Germline loops: CDR1 MGHRA, CDR2 YSYEKL. The CDR3, as DNA: TGCGCCAGCAGCCACGGGACTAGCGTCTTGAATGAGCAGTTCTTC. Its translation is CASSHGTSVLNEQFF.